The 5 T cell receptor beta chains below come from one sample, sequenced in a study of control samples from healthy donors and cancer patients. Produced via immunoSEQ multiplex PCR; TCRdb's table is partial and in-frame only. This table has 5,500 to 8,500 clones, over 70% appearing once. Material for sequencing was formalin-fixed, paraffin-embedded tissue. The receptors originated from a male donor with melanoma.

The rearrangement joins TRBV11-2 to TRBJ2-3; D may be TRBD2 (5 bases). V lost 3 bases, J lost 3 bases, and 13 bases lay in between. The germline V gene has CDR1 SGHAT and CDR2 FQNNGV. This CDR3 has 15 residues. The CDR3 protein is CASSFSATATDTQYF. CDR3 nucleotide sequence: TGTGCCAGCAGCTTTAGCGCGACCGCTACAGATACGCAGTATTTT.

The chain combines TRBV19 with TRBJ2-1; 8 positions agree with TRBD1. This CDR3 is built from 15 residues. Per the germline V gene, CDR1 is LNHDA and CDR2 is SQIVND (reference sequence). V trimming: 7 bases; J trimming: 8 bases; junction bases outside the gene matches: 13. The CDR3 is CASTRTGSAFDEQFF. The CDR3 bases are TGTGCCAGTACCCGGACAGGGAGCGCCTTCGATGAGCAGTTCTTC. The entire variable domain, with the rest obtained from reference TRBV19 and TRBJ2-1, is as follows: DGGITQSPKYLFRKEGQNVTLSCEQNLNHDAMYWYRQDPGQGLRLIYYSQIVNDFQKGDIAEGYSVSREKKESFPLTVTSAQKNPTAFYLCASTRTGSAFDEQFFGPGTRLTVL.

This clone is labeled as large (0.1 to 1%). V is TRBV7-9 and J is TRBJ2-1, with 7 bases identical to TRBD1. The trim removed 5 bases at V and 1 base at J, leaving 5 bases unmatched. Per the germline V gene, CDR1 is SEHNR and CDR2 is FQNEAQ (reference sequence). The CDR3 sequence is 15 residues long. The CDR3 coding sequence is TGTGCCAGCAGCCTAGAGGGACAGTCCTACAATGAGCAGTTCTTC. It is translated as CASSLEGQSYNEQFF.

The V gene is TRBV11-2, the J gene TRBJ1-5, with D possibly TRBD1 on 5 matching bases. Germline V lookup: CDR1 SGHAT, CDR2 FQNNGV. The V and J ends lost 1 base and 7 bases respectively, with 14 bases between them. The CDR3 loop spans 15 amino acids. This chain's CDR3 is CASSLVPGTPQPQHF. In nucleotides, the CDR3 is TGTGCCAGCAGCTTAGTACCCGGGACGCCCCAGCCCCAGCATTTT. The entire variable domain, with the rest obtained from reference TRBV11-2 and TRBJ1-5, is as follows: EAGVAQSPRYKIIEKRQSVAFWCNPISGHATLYWYQQILGQGPKLLIQFQNNGVVDDSQLPKDRFSAERLKGVDSTLKIQPAKLEDSAVYLCASSLVPGTPQPQHFGDGTRLSIL.

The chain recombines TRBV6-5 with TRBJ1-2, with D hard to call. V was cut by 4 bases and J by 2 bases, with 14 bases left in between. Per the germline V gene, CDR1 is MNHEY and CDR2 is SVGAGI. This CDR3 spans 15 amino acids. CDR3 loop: CASSLSDGTNYGYTF. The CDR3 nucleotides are TGTGCCAGCAGTTTATCGGACGGAACCAACTATGGCTACACCTTC.